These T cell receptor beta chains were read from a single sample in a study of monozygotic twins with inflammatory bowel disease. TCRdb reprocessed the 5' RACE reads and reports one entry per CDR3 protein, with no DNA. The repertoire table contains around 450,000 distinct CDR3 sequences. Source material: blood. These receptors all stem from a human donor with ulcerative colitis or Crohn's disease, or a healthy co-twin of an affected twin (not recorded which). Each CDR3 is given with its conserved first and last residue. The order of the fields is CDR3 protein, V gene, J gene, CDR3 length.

cdr3_aa: CASSSGGFVEQFF; v_call: TRBV7-3; j_call: TRBJ2-1; cdr3_length: 13
cdr3_aa: CASTRQGTDTQYF; v_call: TRBV2; j_call: TRBJ2-3; cdr3_length: 13
cdr3_aa: CASSSPGGNTIYF; v_call: TRBV28; j_call: TRBJ1-3; cdr3_length: 13
cdr3_aa: CASSFASTLEQYF; v_call: TRBV27; j_call: TRBJ2-7; cdr3_length: 13
cdr3_aa: CASSYSKFVGYEQYF; v_call: TRBV6-5; j_call: TRBJ2-7; cdr3_length: 15
cdr3_aa: CASSSGPNSGNTIYF; v_call: TRBV12-3/TRBV12-4; j_call: TRBJ1-3; cdr3_length: 15
cdr3_aa: CASRGGETSSGANVLTF; v_call: TRBV19; j_call: TRBJ2-6; cdr3_length: 17
cdr3_aa: CASRPPLGPFKEQYF; v_call: TRBV27; j_call: TRBJ2-7; cdr3_length: 15
cdr3_aa: CASSSSFRDTQYF; v_call: TRBV7-2; j_call: TRBJ2-3; cdr3_length: 13
cdr3_aa: CASSVTSGSFNEQFF; v_call: TRBV9; j_call: TRBJ2-1; cdr3_length: 15
cdr3_aa: CSALKNTEAFF; v_call: TRBV20-1; j_call: TRBJ1-1; cdr3_length: 11
cdr3_aa: CASSQVLAGETGELFF; v_call: TRBV4-3; j_call: TRBJ2-2; cdr3_length: 16
cdr3_aa: CASSLSDPGSHGYTF; v_call: TRBV27; j_call: TRBJ1-2; cdr3_length: 15
cdr3_aa: CASSLAADSYEQYF; v_call: TRBV5-4; j_call: TRBJ2-7; cdr3_length: 14
cdr3_aa: CASKGLAGVDYEQYF; v_call: TRBV2; j_call: TRBJ2-7; cdr3_length: 15
cdr3_aa: CASSIFRKGDGYTF; v_call: TRBV28; j_call: TRBJ1-2; cdr3_length: 14
cdr3_aa: CASSPPGRAPNTEAFF; v_call: TRBV18; j_call: TRBJ1-1; cdr3_length: 16
cdr3_aa: CSVLDRGGGELFF; v_call: TRBV29-1; j_call: TRBJ2-2; cdr3_length: 13
cdr3_aa: CASSLVGTGATDTQYF; v_call: TRBV7-3; j_call: TRBJ2-3; cdr3_length: 16
cdr3_aa: CASSPTPDTQYF; v_call: TRBV7-9; j_call: TRBJ2-3; cdr3_length: 12
cdr3_aa: CSAPGQGIYNEQFF; v_call: TRBV20-1; j_call: TRBJ2-1; cdr3_length: 14
cdr3_aa: CASSQGTGRSYEQYF; v_call: TRBV4-3; j_call: TRBJ2-7; cdr3_length: 15
cdr3_aa: CSARPPETGKAGYTF; v_call: TRBV20-1; j_call: TRBJ1-2; cdr3_length: 15
cdr3_aa: CASSLAQEGTEAFF; v_call: TRBV5-6; j_call: TRBJ1-1; cdr3_length: 14
cdr3_aa: CASSLDGSYEQYF; v_call: TRBV5-1; j_call: TRBJ2-7; cdr3_length: 13
cdr3_aa: CSAGMTGGRRGELFF; v_call: TRBV20-1; j_call: TRBJ2-2; cdr3_length: 15
cdr3_aa: CSVVEAGSYEQYF; v_call: TRBV29-1; j_call: TRBJ2-7; cdr3_length: 13
cdr3_aa: CASSPLWNEQFF; v_call: TRBV12-3/TRBV12-4; j_call: TRBJ2-1; cdr3_length: 12
cdr3_aa: CASSLRLAGTSTDTQYF; v_call: TRBV5-1; j_call: TRBJ2-3; cdr3_length: 17
cdr3_aa: CASSPVGRGTQYF; v_call: TRBV7-2; j_call: TRBJ2-5; cdr3_length: 13
cdr3_aa: CSAGTRLGNTEAFF; v_call: TRBV29-1; j_call: TRBJ1-1; cdr3_length: 14
cdr3_aa: CASSQDLRATSDTQYF; v_call: TRBV3-1; j_call: TRBJ2-3; cdr3_length: 16
cdr3_aa: CASSQEYRGRAFF; v_call: TRBV14; j_call: TRBJ1-1; cdr3_length: 13
cdr3_aa: CASTPGTNFNEQFF; v_call: TRBV19; j_call: TRBJ2-1; cdr3_length: 14
cdr3_aa: CASSVLEEGEQYF; v_call: TRBV2; j_call: TRBJ2-7; cdr3_length: 13
cdr3_aa: CASSRDSQLSQYF; v_call: TRBV11-2; j_call: TRBJ2-5; cdr3_length: 13
cdr3_aa: CAISGDREGIQYF; v_call: TRBV10-3; j_call: TRBJ2-4; cdr3_length: 13
cdr3_aa: CASSLDGQSLQRLNTEAFF; v_call: TRBV5-1; j_call: TRBJ1-1; cdr3_length: 19
cdr3_aa: CASTYRGGNEQFF; v_call: TRBV6-5; j_call: TRBJ2-1; cdr3_length: 13
cdr3_aa: CASRPGGGGPTEAFF; v_call: TRBV28; j_call: TRBJ1-1; cdr3_length: 15
cdr3_aa: CASSLQSGSGTDTQYF; v_call: TRBV5-5; j_call: TRBJ2-3; cdr3_length: 16
cdr3_aa: CASSQDEGNYGYTF; v_call: TRBV4-1; j_call: TRBJ1-2; cdr3_length: 14
cdr3_aa: CASSVDWGRETQYF; v_call: TRBV9; j_call: TRBJ2-5; cdr3_length: 14
cdr3_aa: CAISESGYVAQHF; v_call: TRBV10-3; j_call: TRBJ1-5; cdr3_length: 13
cdr3_aa: CASSLEGLANNEQFF; v_call: TRBV7-3; j_call: TRBJ2-1; cdr3_length: 15
cdr3_aa: CSAWRDLRLEQYF; v_call: TRBV20-1; j_call: TRBJ2-7; cdr3_length: 13
cdr3_aa: CASSPGTKNSPLHF; v_call: TRBV5-6; j_call: TRBJ1-6; cdr3_length: 14
cdr3_aa: CASSPSLADTQYF; v_call: TRBV18; j_call: TRBJ2-3; cdr3_length: 13
cdr3_aa: CASRDAGTGDPAFF; v_call: TRBV6-6; j_call: TRBJ1-1; cdr3_length: 14
cdr3_aa: CAIRGEQGLGHNEQFF; v_call: TRBV10-3; j_call: TRBJ2-1; cdr3_length: 16
cdr3_aa: CASSLTGATYEQYF; v_call: TRBV19; j_call: TRBJ2-7; cdr3_length: 14
cdr3_aa: CAWSLGNYNSPLHF; v_call: TRBV30; j_call: TRBJ1-6; cdr3_length: 14
cdr3_aa: CASSFRTGAGEQFF; v_call: TRBV12-3/TRBV12-4; j_call: TRBJ2-1; cdr3_length: 14
cdr3_aa: CASSLLGAEYEQYF; v_call: TRBV5-6; j_call: TRBJ2-7; cdr3_length: 14
cdr3_aa: CASLRGGRDYGYTF; v_call: TRBV6-6; j_call: TRBJ1-2; cdr3_length: 14